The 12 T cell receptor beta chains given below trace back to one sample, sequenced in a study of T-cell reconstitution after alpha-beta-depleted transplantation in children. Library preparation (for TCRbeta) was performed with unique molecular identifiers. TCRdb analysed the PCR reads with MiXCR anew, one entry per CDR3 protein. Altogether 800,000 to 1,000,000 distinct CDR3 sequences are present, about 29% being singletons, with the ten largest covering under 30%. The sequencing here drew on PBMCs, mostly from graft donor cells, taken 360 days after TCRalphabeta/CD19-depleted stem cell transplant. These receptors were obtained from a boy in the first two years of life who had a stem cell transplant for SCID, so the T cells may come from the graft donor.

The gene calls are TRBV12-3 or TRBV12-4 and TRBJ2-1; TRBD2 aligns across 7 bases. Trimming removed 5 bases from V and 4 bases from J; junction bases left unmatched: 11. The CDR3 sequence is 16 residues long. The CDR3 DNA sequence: TGTGCCAGCAGTATCCGGCGGGAGCGGTCTTACAATGAGCAGTTCTTC. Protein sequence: CASSIRRERSYNEQFF.

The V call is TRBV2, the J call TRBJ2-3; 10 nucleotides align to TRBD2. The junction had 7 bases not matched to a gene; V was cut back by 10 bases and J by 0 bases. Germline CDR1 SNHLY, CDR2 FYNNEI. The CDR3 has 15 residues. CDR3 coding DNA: TGTGCCACTCTAAAGACTAGCGGGAGCACAGATACGCAGTATTTT. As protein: CATLKTSGSTDTQYF.

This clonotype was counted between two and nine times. CDR3 in DNA: TGCGCCAGCAGCACGGGACTGACGAACACTGAAGCTTTCTTT. It encodes CASSTGLTNTEAFF. This chain joins TRBV5-1 and TRBJ1-1; a weak D match, TRBD1 (5 bases). The CDR3 covers 14 residues. From germline, CDR1 is SGHRS and CDR2 YFSETQ. V lost 4 bases and J 1 base, leaving 11 bases between the germline ends.

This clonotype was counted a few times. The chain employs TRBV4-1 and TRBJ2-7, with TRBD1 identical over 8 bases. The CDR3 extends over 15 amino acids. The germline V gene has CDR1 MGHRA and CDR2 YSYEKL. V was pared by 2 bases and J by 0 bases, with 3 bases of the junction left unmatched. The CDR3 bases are TGCGCCAGCAGCCAACGGACAGGGAGCTCCTACGAGCAGTACTTC. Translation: CASSQRTGSSYEQYF.

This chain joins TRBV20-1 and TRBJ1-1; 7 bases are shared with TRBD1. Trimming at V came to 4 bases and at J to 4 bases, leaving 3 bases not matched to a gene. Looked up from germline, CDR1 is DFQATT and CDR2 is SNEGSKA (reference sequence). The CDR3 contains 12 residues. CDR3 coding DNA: TGCAGTGCTAAATCAGGGGGCACTGAAGCTTTCTTT. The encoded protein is CSAKSGGTEAFF.

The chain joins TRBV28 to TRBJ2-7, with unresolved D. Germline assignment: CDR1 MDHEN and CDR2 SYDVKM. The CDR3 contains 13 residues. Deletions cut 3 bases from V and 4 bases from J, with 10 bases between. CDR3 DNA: TGTGCCAGCAGTTTTACTCCCGGATACGAGCAGTACTTC. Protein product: CASSFTPGYEQYF.

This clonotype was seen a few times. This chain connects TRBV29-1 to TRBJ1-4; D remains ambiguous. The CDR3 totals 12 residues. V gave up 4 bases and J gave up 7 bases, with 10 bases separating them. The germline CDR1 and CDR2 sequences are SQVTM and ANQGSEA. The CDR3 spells CSVGGLGEKLFF. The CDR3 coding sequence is TGCAGCGTTGGTGGGCTGGGTGAAAAACTGTTTTTT.

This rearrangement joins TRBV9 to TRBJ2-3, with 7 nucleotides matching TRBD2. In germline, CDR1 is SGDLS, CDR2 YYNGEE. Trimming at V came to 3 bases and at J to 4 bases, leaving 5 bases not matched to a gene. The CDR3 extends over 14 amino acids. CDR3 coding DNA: TGTGCCAGCAGCGCTAGCGGCTTGGCAGATACGCAGTATTTT. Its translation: CASSASGLADTQYF.

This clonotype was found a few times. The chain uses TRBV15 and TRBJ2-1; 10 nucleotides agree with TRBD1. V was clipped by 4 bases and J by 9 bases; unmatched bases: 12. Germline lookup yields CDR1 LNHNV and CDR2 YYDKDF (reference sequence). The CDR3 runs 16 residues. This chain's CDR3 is CATSTPFGTGVSEQFF. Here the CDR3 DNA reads TGTGCCACCAGCACTCCCTTTGGGACAGGGGTCAGTGAGCAGTTCTTC.

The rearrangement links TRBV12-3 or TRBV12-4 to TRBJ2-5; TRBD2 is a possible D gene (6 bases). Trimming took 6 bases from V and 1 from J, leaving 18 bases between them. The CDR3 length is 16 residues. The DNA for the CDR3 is TGTGCCAGCAGCCGACGGACCGGGGGACCCCAAGAGACCCAGTACTTC. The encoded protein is CASSRRTGGPQETQYF.

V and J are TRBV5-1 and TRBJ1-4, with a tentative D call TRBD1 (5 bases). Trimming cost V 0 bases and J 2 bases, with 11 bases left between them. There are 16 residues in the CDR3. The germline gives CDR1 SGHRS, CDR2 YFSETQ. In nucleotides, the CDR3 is TGCGCCAGCAGCTTGGCCGGGTGGGGGACTAATGAAAAACTGTTTTTT. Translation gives CASSLAGWGTNEKLFF.

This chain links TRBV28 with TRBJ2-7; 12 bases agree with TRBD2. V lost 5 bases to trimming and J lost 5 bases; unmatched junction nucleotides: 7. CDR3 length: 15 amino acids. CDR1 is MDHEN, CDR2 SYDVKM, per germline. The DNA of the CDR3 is TGTGCCAGCAGTCAACTAGCGGGGGGTAGGAACGAGCAGTACTTC. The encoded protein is CASSQLAGGRNEQYF.